This TCR beta chain stems from a study of blood T cell repertoires in COVID-19. This clone has a handful of counts. The method was immunoSEQ multiplex PCR; TCRdb's version includes in-frame clones alone and lacks a portion of them. Counted here are over 35,000 clones, around 80% occurring once; the ten biggest clones make up 1.5% to 2.5%. V lost 4 bases, J lost 2 bases, and 16 bases lay in between. Per the germline V gene, CDR1 is SGHDT and CDR2 is YYEEEE. CDR3 length: 15 residues. Sequenced input: peripheral blood. The chain has TRBV5-6 and TRBJ2-7, with D maybe TRBD2 (5 bases). The clonotype was recovered from a man between 60 and 75 years old with active COVID-19. In DNA, the CDR3 is TGTGCCAGCAGCCGCCAGAGAGGGTTTCCCTACGAGCAGTACTTC. Its protein product is CASSRQRGFPYEQYF.